The 11 T cell receptor beta chains reported below all come from one sample, sequenced in a study of beta chain features in type 1 diabetes. What was sequenced were expressed TCRB transcripts, since all of the isolated RNA had been reverse transcribed. The table came from immunoSEQ multiplex PCR; TCRdb's copy has only in-frame clones and leaves some out. Among 90,000 to 110,000 clones listed, 40% were seen once. The sequenced sample was stem cell memory CD4+ T cells from blood. The receptors were sampled from a young woman in good health.

This clone showed up just a few times. The chain carries TRBV30 and TRBJ2-3; D call uncertain. The CDR3 is 13 residues long. Trimming removed 1 base from V and 4 bases from J, with 9 bases in between. Per germline, CDR1 GTSNPN and CDR2 SVGIG (reference sequence). The CDR3 DNA follows: TGTGCCTGGAGTGGACTTTTGCCAGATACGCAGTATTTT. It yields the protein CAWSGLLPDTQYF.

The rearrangement uses TRBV6-5 and TRBJ2-7; 10 positions match TRBD2. Trimming took 0 bases from V and 7 from J; bases not matched to a gene: 6. This CDR3 is built from 15 residues. Looked up from germline, CDR1 is MNHEY and CDR2 is SVGAGI. In DNA form, the CDR3 reads TGTGCCAGCAGTTACTCTGCTAGCGGGAGAGTAGAGCAGTACTTC. Its protein product is CASSYSASGRVEQYF.

In this sample, this clone turned up a few times. CDR3 residues: CASSTRQGANEKLFF. The CDR3 bases are TGTGCCAGTAGTACTCGACAGGGGGCTAATGAAAAACTGTTTTTT. The V gene is TRBV19, the J gene TRBJ1-4, with 9 bases fitting TRBD1. Germline V gene data show CDR1 as LNHDA and CDR2 as SQIVND (reference sequence). V shed 4 bases, J shed 3 bases, and the junction held 3 bases outside the gene matches. The CDR3 is made up of 15 amino acids. Filled out from reference TRBV19 and TRBJ1-4, the complete variable domain reads DGGITQSPKYLFRKEGQNVTLSCEQNLNHDAMYWYRQDPGQGLRLIYYSQIVNDFQKGDIAEGYSVSREKKESFPLTVTSAQKNPTAFYLCASSTRQGANEKLFFGSGTQLSVL.

This sequence joins TRBV9 and TRBJ2-7; 10 nucleotides match TRBD2. V lost 4 bases and J lost 6; bases outside the gene matches: 7. The CDR3 is 14 amino acids. CDR1 is SGDLS and CDR2 is YYNGEE in the germline V gene. The CDR3 DNA follows: TGTGCCAGCAGCCCGAGGACTAGCGGCAGCGAGCAGTACTTC. Translating it yields CASSPRTSGSEQYF.

The chain uses TRBV4-3 and TRBJ1-2, with D maybe TRBD1 (5 bases). The CDR3 has 15 residues. Trimming left V 1 base short and J 8 bases short, with 17 bases between. Per germline, CDR1 LGHNA and CDR2 YSLEER. The CDR3 region is CASSQGEGGWGGYTF. CDR3 sequence (DNA): TGCGCCAGCAGCCAAGGGGAAGGAGGGTGGGGCGGCTACACCTTC.

This clone was detected once. The V and J genes are TRBV29-1 and TRBJ1-2, with D possibly TRBD1 on 5 matching bases. Trimming removed 7 bases from V and 7 bases from J, with 19 bases in between. The CDR3 runs 13 residues. Germline CDR1 and CDR2: SQVTM and ANQGSEA. CDR3 residues: CSAPLGLDGGYTF. In DNA, the CDR3 is TGCAGCGCCCCGCTGGGGCTTGATGGTGGCTACACCTTC.

This clone was detected only a few times. CDR3 region: CSVGYRGRLYNEQFF. The CDR3 DNA follows: TGCAGCGTTGGCTACAGGGGGCGGTTGTACAATGAGCAGTTCTTC. The chain links TRBV29-1 to TRBJ2-1, with 9 bases lining up with TRBD1. The CDR3 loop spans 15 amino acids. Per the germline V gene, CDR1 is SQVTM and CDR2 is ANQGSEA. V gave up 4 bases and J gave up 4 bases; unmatched junction bases: 8.

Only a few counts were recorded for this clone. The V and J genes are TRBV11-2 and TRBJ2-5; 10 positions agree with TRBD2. The CDR3 has 19 residues. V was clipped by 1 base and J by 3 bases; unmatched bases: 14. Germline assignment: CDR1 SGHAT and CDR2 FQNNGV. This CDR3 is CASSLVGSGRARREETQYF. The CDR3 DNA is TGTGCCAGCAGCTTAGTCGGAAGCGGGAGGGCCCGTCGGGAAGAGACCCAGTACTTC.

In its sample, this clone was seen many times. The chain carries TRBV30 and TRBJ1-2; no definite D call. The ends were cut back, 5 bases at V and 0 bases at J, with 13 bases in the middle. This CDR3 has 14 residues. The germline CDR1 and CDR2 sequences are GTSNPN and SVGIG (reference sequence). CDR3 DNA: TGTGCCTGGGATCGGCAGGTAGCTAACTATGGCTACACCTTC. Its protein is CAWDRQVANYGYTF.

The chain combines TRBV9 with TRBJ2-7; tentatively, D is TRBD2 (6 bases). CDR1 is SGDLS, CDR2 YYNGEE, per germline. The CDR3 length is 14 residues. V was shortened by 3 bases and J by 5 bases, with 15 bases between the two germline ends. The CDR3 DNA reads as TGTGCCAGCAGCGCCGGGACTCGACTGAACGAGCAGTACTTC. Translation: CASSAGTRLNEQYF.

The chain recombines TRBV19 with TRBJ2-1, with 8 positions matching TRBD1. With 7 bases clipped from V and 6 bases from J, the junction kept 8 bases outside the gene matches. The CDR3 runs to 14 residues. Germline lookup yields CDR1 LNHDA and CDR2 SQIVND (reference sequence). The CDR3 region is CASTTTGAVNEQFF. In nucleotides, the CDR3 is TGTGCCAGTACCACGACAGGGGCGGTCAATGAGCAGTTCTTC. The full variable domain, its missing parts supplied by reference TRBV19 and TRBJ2-1, is DGGITQSPKYLFRKEGQNVTLSCEQNLNHDAMYWYRQDPGQGLRLIYYSQIVNDFQKGDIAEGYSVSREKKESFPLTVTSAQKNPTAFYLCASTTTGAVNEQFFGPGTRLTVL.